A single sample is the source of the 29 T cell receptor beta chains below, sequenced in a study of T cells after yellow fever vaccination. TCRdb re-analysed the 5' RACE reads in MiXCR, keeping a single row per CDR3 protein. The sample gives 280,000 or so distinct CDR3 sequences, roughly 8.7% of which show up once; 3% to 3.5% is in the top ten. Sequenced material: CD4+ T cells sorted from PBMCs, taken 5 days after the yellow fever booster vaccination. These receptors originate from a man younger than 35 who received the YFV17D yellow fever vaccine.

The gene calls are TRBV30 and TRBJ2-1; D unresolved. This CDR3 is built from 11 residues. CDR1 is GTSNPN, CDR2 SVGIG, per germline (reference sequence). Trimming took 7 bases from V and 16 from J, leaving 20 bases between them. CDR3 DNA: TGTGCCTCCTTTTACCGCCCCGCTCGATTCTTC. It specifies CASFYRPARFF.

This chain joins TRBV5-4 and TRBJ2-7; 12 nucleotides line up with TRBD2. V shed 4 bases, J shed 5 bases, and the junction held 10 bases outside the gene matches. Per germline, CDR1 SGHNT and CDR2 YYREEE (reference sequence). This CDR3 has 16 residues. The CDR3 is CASSLPLAGGRNEQYF. CDR3 in DNA: TGTGCCAGCAGCCTTCCCCTAGCGGGGGGGAGGAACGAGCAGTACTTC.

The chain is built from TRBV20-1 and TRBJ2-7, with unresolved D. V was cut by 2 bases and J by 6 bases, with 8 bases left in between. This CDR3 contains 11 residues. CDR1 DFQATT and CDR2 SNEGSKA come from the germline V gene (reference sequence). The CDR3 loop is CSARTGLEQYV. The CDR3 DNA reads TGCAGTGCTAGAACTGGGCTCGAGCAGTACGTC.

The chain employs TRBV6-6 and TRBJ2-5, with a weak D call TRBD1 (5 bases). CDR3 length: 14 amino acids. V was cut by 2 bases and J by 9 bases, with 16 bases left in between. Germline V gene data show CDR1 as MNHNY and CDR2 as SVGAGI (reference sequence). CDR3 nucleotide sequence: TGTGCCAGCAGTTACGGGTTGGGGCCAAGCCCCCAGTACTTC. Translation: CASSYGLGPSPQYF.

This clonotype was counted only a few times. The chain is built from TRBV27 and TRBJ1-6; D unresolved. Looked up from germline, CDR1 is MNHEY and CDR2 is SMNVEV (reference sequence). V lost 2 bases, J lost 9 bases, and 11 bases lay in between. This CDR3 has 14 amino acids. CDR3 sequence reads: CASSLGQQFSPLHF. The DNA of the CDR3 is TGTGCCAGCAGTTTAGGGCAGCAATTTTCACCCCTCCACTTT.

This chain links TRBV2 with TRBJ1-5, with TRBD1 matching 7 bases. Germline CDR1 and CDR2: SNHLY and FYNNEI. The CDR3 spans 14 residues. J was trimmed by 7 bases and V by 8 bases; bases with no gene match: 11. The CDR3 DNA is TGTGCCAGCGCAAGACAGGGTGGTTACCAGCCCCAGCATTTT. Translating gives CASARQGGYQPQHF.

Points on this clonotype: At one boundary the junction diverges from the germline segment, which might be a read error. The chain combines TRBV5-5 with TRBJ2-2; weak D call: TRBD1 (7 bases). Germline V lookup: CDR1 SGHKS, CDR2 YYEKEE (reference sequence). CDR3 length equals 14 residues. CDR3 sequence (DNA): TGTGCCAGCAGGGGACAGACCGCAGGCGGGGAGCTTTTTTTT. Amino acid sequence: CASRGQTAGGELFF.

This clonotype occurred once. The genes are TRBV6-1 and TRBJ2-3; 9 nucleotides line up with TRBD1. The CDR3 contains 16 residues. The junction had 9 bases not matched to a gene; V was cut back by 7 bases and J by 1 base. From germline, CDR1 is MNHNS and CDR2 SASEGT. The CDR3 sequence is CASNRDRVMGTDTQYF. The CDR3 nucleotides are TGTGCCAGCAACCGGGACAGGGTCATGGGCACAGATACGCAGTATTTT.

The CDR3 loop is CASSVGTLGYEQYV. CDR3 in DNA: TGTGCCAGCAGTGTGGGGACATTGGGCTACGAGCAGTACGTC. This sequence joins TRBV6-1 and TRBJ2-7; weak D call: TRBD1 (6 bases). This CDR3 spans 14 amino acids. Germline CDR1 reads MNHNS; CDR2 reads SASEGT. Trimming shortened V by 4 bases and J by 3 bases, and 13 bases separated the two germline ends.

The rearrangement joins TRBV6-5 to TRBJ1-1; D not resolved. CDR3 size: 14 residues. Germline V gene lookup returns CDR1 MNHEY and CDR2 SVGAGI. The V and J ends lost 2 bases and 4 bases respectively, with 11 bases between them. The CDR3 DNA sequence: TGTGCCAGCAGTTACAAAATAAGGACCACTGAAGCTTTCTTT. It yields the protein CASSYKIRTTEAFF.

This clonotype was recorded at least ten times. The chain employs TRBV7-7 and TRBJ2-1; D is unclear. Germline V gene sequence: CDR1 SSHAT, CDR2 FNYEAQ (reference sequence). The V end was cut by 5 bases, the J end by 3 bases, with 8 bases between. This CDR3 region has 13 residues. CDR3: CASSPDGYNEQFF. The CDR3 DNA is TGTGCCAGCAGCCCGGACGGCTACAATGAGCAGTTCTTC. Full variable domain (remainder filled in from reference TRBV7-7 and TRBJ2-1): GAGVSQSPRYKVTKRGQDVTLRCDPISSHATLYWYQQALGQGPEFLTYFNYEAQPDKSGLPSDRFSAERPEGSISTLTIQRTEQRDSAMYRCASSPDGYNEQFFGPGTRLTVL.

This clonotype was seen only a few times. The chain is built from TRBV25-1 and TRBJ2-3; TRBD2 matches 7 bases. Germline trimming cut 3 bases from V and 11 bases from J; bases unmatched to any gene: 8. The CDR3 runs 13 residues. Germline V gene data show CDR1 as MGHDK and CDR2 as SYGVNS. The CDR3 DNA reads TGTGCCAGCAGTGATGGCCGGGCGGGAGAGCAGTATTTT. It translates to CASSDGRAGEQYF. Supplemented by reference TRBV25-1 and TRBJ2-3, the full variable domain reads EADIYQTPRYLVIGTGKKITLECSQTMGHDKMYWYQQDPGMELHLIHYSYGVNSTEKGDLSSESTVSRIRTEHFPLTLESARPSHTSQYLCASSDGRAGEQYFGPGTRLTVL.

This clonotype was observed at least ten times. This rearrangement joins TRBV27 to TRBJ1-6, with 11 bases that match TRBD1. CDR3 length equals 15 residues. Germline trimming cut 4 bases from V and 7 bases from J; bases unmatched to any gene: 3. Germline V gene data show CDR1 as MNHEY and CDR2 as SMNVEV (reference sequence). CDR3 sequence (DNA): TGTGCCAGCAGTTACGGACAGGGGGCAAATTCACCCCTCCACTTT. Protein sequence: CASSYGQGANSPLHF.

This clonotype was counted ten times or more. The chain is built from TRBV7-9 and TRBJ2-2, with D possibly called TRBD1 or TRBD2 (6 bases each). The germline CDR1 and CDR2 sequences are SEHNR and FQNEAQ (reference sequence). Trimming pared 2 bases from V and 6 bases from J, leaving 10 bases between. This CDR3 comprises 14 residues. CDR3 nucleotides: TGTGCCAGCAGCTTAACGGGGGCCGCCGGGGAGCTGTTTTTT. Amino acids: CASSLTGAAGELFF.

The rearrangement links TRBV29-1 to TRBJ2-3; D not resolved. The germline V gene has CDR1 SQVTM and CDR2 ANQGSEA. CDR3 size: 11 residues. V was pared by 4 bases and J by 2 bases, with 4 bases between. CDR3 sequence reads: CSVGPTDTQYF. In DNA, the CDR3 is TGCAGCGTTGGGCCCACAGATACGCAGTATTTT.

The chain employs TRBV2 and TRBJ2-3, with D possibly TRBD2 on 5 matching bases. CDR1 and CDR2 from the germline V gene are SNHLY and FYNNEI. CDR3 length: 13 amino acids. V was pared by 6 bases and J by 3 bases, with 10 bases between. The CDR3 loop reads CASSGEWTDTQYF. As DNA, the CDR3 is TGTGCCAGCAGCGGGGAGTGGACAGATACGCAGTATTTT.

The chain links TRBV4-3 to TRBJ2-5; the match to TRBD2 covers 9 bases. Germline V gene data show CDR1 as LGHNA and CDR2 as YSLEER. Trimming at V came to 1 base and at J to 0 bases, leaving 6 bases not matched to a gene. The CDR3 has 17 residues. The CDR3 sequence is CASSQGLASGDQETQYF. The CDR3 DNA follows: TGCGCCAGCAGCCAAGGGTTGGCTAGCGGGGACCAAGAGACCCAGTACTTC.

This clonotype was found a few times. V and J are TRBV2 and TRBJ2-1; the D gene is possibly TRBD2 (5 bases). The CDR3 length is 12 residues. V lost 6 bases and J lost 2, with 5 bases in between. The V gene's germline CDR1 is SNHLY and CDR2 FYNNEI. The DNA of the CDR3 is TGTGCCAGCAGCGGGACCTACAATGAGCAGTTCTTC. Encoded protein: CASSGTYNEQFF.

This clonotype was detected only a few times. The chain recombines TRBV20-1 with TRBJ1-3; D uncertain. Germline CDR1 reads DFQATT; CDR2 reads SNEGSKA (reference sequence). There are 15 residues in the CDR3. V was trimmed by 0 bases and J by 0 bases, leaving 9 bases between them. The CDR3 sequence is CSARDSQTSGNTIYF. CDR3 DNA sequence: TGCAGTGCTAGAGATAGTCAAACCTCTGGAAACACCATATATTTT.

The V and J genes are TRBV20-1 and TRBJ2-5, with D possibly matching TRBD1 (6 bases). V lost 4 bases and J 5 bases, leaving 14 bases between the germline ends. This CDR3 is built from 13 residues. The germline V gene has CDR1 DFQATT and CDR2 SNEGSKA (reference sequence). The CDR3 reads CSAIKTGRETQYF. The CDR3 nucleotides read TGCAGTGCTATCAAGACAGGTCGGGAGACCCAGTACTTC.

The chain employs TRBV5-6 and TRBJ1-5; no clear D gene. This CDR3 is 13 amino acids long. The germline V and J ends were trimmed by 0 bases and 7 bases, with 8 bases remaining between them. The V gene's germline CDR1 is SGHDT and CDR2 YYEEEE. In DNA form, the CDR3 reads TGTGCCAGCAGCTTGGGCGTGGAACAGCCCCAGCATTTT. This sequence encodes CASSLGVEQPQHF.

The sample holds many counts of this clonotype. This chain connects TRBV10-2 to TRBJ2-1, with 12 bases aligning to TRBD1. The V segment lost 7 bases and the J segment 5 bases; nucleotides outside the gene matches: 6. CDR1 is WSHSY, CDR2 SAAADI, per germline. The CDR3 is 15 amino acids. This chain's CDR3 is CASNPGQGAHNEQFF. CDR3 in DNA: TGCGCCAGCAACCCGGGACAGGGGGCACACAATGAGCAGTTCTTC.

The chain recombines TRBV10-3 with TRBJ2-2; TRBD2 agrees at 13 bases. The CDR3 extends over 21 amino acids. Germline V CDR1 and CDR2: ENHRY, SYGVKD. Trimming took 5 bases from V and 3 from J; bases not matched to a gene: 18. The DNA for the CDR3 is TGTGCCATCAGTCCAACGATGAAACTAGCGGGGGGGCCAATGGACACCGGGGAGCTGTTTTTT. Amino acid sequence: CAISPTMKLAGGPMDTGELFF.

This clonotype was observed a few times. V gene TRBV2 combines with J gene TRBJ2-1; TRBD2 matches 15 bases. Per the germline V gene, CDR1 is SNHLY and CDR2 is FYNNEI. With V trimmed by 0 bases and J by 0 bases, 6 bases remained unmatched. This CDR3 spans 20 amino acids. The CDR3 sequence is CASSEALGLAGGPSYNEQFF. For the CDR3, the DNA is TGTGCCAGCAGTGAAGCGCTGGGACTAGCGGGGGGTCCCTCCTACAATGAGCAGTTCTTC. Drawing the rest from reference TRBV2 and TRBJ2-1, the complete variable domain is EPEVTQTPSHQVTQMGQEVILRCVPISNHLYFYWYRQILGQKVEFLVSFYNNEISEKSEIFDDQFSVERPDGSNFTLKIRSTKLEDSAMYFCASSEALGLAGGPSYNEQFFGPGTRLTVL.

The J gene is TRBJ2-2, the V gene TRBV6-5; TRBD2 agrees at 12 bases. After removal of 5 bases from V and 4 bases from J, the junction contained 5 bases not matched to a gene. Germline V CDR1 and CDR2: MNHEY, SVGAGI. CDR3 length: 16 amino acids. This CDR3 reads CASSKLAGGFTGELFF. CDR3 DNA sequence: TGTGCCAGCAGTAAACTAGCGGGGGGTTTCACCGGGGAGCTGTTTTTT.

In its sample, this clonotype was seen a few times. The gene calls are TRBV11-3 and TRBJ2-2, with D unresolved. V gave up 0 bases and J gave up 8 bases, with 10 bases separating them. Per the germline V gene, CDR1 is SGHNT and CDR2 is YENEEA. The CDR3 is made up of 14 amino acids. DNA of the CDR3: TGTGCCAGCAGCTTAGATCTGGCGTCTGGGGAGCTGTTTTTT. Its translation: CASSLDLASGELFF. The full variable domain, completed using reference TRBV11-3 and TRBJ2-2, is EAGVVQSPRYKIIEKKQPVAFWCNPISGHNTLYWYLQNLGQGPELLIRYENEEAVDDSQLPKDRFSAERLKGVDSTLKIQPAELGDSAVYLCASSLDLASGELFFGEGSRLTVL.

The J gene is TRBJ2-2, the V gene TRBV7-7; tentatively, D is TRBD1 (6 bases). The germline CDR1 and CDR2 sequences are SSHAT and FNYEAQ (reference sequence). This CDR3 is 14 amino acids long. V lost 1 base to trimming and J lost 7 bases, with 10 bases between them. The DNA of the CDR3 is TGTGCCAGCAGCTTAGACAGGGTTGGCGGGGAGCTGTTTTTT. Encoded protein: CASSLDRVGGELFF.

Only a few counts were recorded for this clonotype. The V call is TRBV7-9, the J call TRBJ1-4; 7 bases align to TRBD1. From germline, CDR1 is SEHNR and CDR2 FQNEAQ (reference sequence). V lost 3 bases, J lost 8 bases, and 6 bases stayed unmatched. CDR3 length: 14 amino acids. The CDR3 sequence is CASSFNRGGEKLFF. In DNA, the CDR3 is TGTGCCAGCAGCTTCAACAGGGGAGGGGAAAAACTGTTTTTT. Based on the CDR3 plus reference TRBV7-9 and TRBJ1-4, the full variable domain is DTGVSQNPRHKITKRGQNVTFRCDPISEHNRLYWYRQTLGQGPEFLTYFQNEAQLEKSRLLSDRFSAERPKGSFSTLEIQRTEQGDSAMYLCASSFNRGGEKLFFGSGTQLSVL.

This clonotype was observed a few times. The chain is built from TRBV5-1 and TRBJ1-3; 7 nucleotides align to TRBD1. CDR3 length: 18 amino acids. Trimming took 1 base from V and 0 from J; bases not matched to a gene: 10. Germline V gene data show CDR1 as SGHRS and CDR2 as YFSETQ. This CDR3 is CASSLWDSGGDSGNTIYF. CDR3 sequence (DNA): TGCGCCAGCAGCTTGTGGGACAGCGGAGGGGACTCTGGAAACACCATATATTTT.